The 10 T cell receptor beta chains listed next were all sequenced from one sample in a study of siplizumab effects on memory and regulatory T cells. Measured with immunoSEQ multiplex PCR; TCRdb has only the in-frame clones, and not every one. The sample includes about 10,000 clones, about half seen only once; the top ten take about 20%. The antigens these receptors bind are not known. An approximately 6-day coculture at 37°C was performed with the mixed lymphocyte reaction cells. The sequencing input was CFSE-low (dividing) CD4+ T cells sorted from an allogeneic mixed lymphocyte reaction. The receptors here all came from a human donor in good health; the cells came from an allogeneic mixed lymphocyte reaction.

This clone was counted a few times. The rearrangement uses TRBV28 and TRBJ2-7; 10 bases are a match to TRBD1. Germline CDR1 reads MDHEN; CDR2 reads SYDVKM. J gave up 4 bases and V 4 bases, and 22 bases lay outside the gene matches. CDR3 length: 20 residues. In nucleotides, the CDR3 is TGTGCCAGCAGTTCCCAGGGCGCTTACGACAGGGGGCGGTCTCTTTACGAGCAGTACTTC. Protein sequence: CASSSQGAYDRGRSLYEQYF.

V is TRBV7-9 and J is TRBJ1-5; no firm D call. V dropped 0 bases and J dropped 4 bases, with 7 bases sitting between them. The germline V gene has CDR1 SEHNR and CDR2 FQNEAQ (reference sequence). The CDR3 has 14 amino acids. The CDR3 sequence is CASSLATGNQPQHF. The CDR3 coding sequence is TGTGCCAGCAGCTTAGCGACGGGTAATCAGCCCCAGCATTTT. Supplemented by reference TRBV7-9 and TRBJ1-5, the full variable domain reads DTGVSQNPRHKITKRGQNVTFRCDPISEHNRLYWYRQTLGQGPEFLTYFQNEAQLEKSRLLSDRFSAERPKGSFSTLEIQRTEQGDSAMYLCASSLATGNQPQHFGDGTRLSIL.

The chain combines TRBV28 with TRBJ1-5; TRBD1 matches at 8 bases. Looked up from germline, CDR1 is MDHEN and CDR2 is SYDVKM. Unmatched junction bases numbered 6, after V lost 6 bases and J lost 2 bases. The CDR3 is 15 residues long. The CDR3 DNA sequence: TGTGCCAGCAGGGCAGGGGGCAGGGGCAATCAGCCCCAGCATTTT. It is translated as CASRAGGRGNQPQHF.

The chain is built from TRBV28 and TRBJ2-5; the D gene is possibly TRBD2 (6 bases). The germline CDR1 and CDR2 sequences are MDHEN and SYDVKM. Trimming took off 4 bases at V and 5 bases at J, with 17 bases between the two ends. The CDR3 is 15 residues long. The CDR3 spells CASSSAGRIGETQYF. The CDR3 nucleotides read TGTGCCAGCAGTTCTGCGGGGCGTATAGGGGAGACCCAGTACTTC.

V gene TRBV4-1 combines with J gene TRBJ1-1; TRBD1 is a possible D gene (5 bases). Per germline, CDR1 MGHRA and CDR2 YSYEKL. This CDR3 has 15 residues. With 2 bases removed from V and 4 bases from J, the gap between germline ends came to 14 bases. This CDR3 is CASSQPRRGGTEAFF. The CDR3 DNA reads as TGCGCCAGCAGCCAACCTCGGCGGGGGGGCACTGAAGCTTTCTTT.

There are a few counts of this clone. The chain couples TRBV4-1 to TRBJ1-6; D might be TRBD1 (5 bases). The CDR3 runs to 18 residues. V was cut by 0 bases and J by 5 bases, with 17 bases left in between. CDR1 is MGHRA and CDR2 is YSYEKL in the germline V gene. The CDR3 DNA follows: TGCGCCAGCAGCCAAGATGGGATCCGGGGGTTCCATAATTCACCCCTCCACTTT. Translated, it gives CASSQDGIRGFHNSPLHF.

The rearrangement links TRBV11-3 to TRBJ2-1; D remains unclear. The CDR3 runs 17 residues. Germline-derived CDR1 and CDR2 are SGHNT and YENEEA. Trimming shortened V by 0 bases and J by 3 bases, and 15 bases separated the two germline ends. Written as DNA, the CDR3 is TGTGCCAGCAGCTTAGATTTCTCCGGTGCAGGCTACAATGAGCAGTTCTTC. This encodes CASSLDFSGAGYNEQFF.

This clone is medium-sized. The DNA of the CDR3 is TGTGCCAGCAGTTTAAGTTCAGGGGTCGGAAAACTGTTTTTT. Amino acids: CASSLSSGVGKLFF. The J gene is TRBJ1-4, the V gene TRBV28; TRBD1 is a possible D gene (6 bases). CDR1 and CDR2 (germline): MDHEN, SYDVKM. The CDR3 consists of 14 residues. The V gene lost 2 bases and the J gene lost 10 bases, with 14 bases spanning the gap. The variable domain in full, with the rest retrieved from reference TRBV28 and TRBJ1-4, is DVKVTQSSRYLVKRTGEKVFLECVQDMDHENMFWYRQDPGLGLRLIYFSYDVKMKEKGDIPEGYSVSREKKERFSLILESASTNQTSMYLCASSLSSGVGKLFFGSGTQLSVL.

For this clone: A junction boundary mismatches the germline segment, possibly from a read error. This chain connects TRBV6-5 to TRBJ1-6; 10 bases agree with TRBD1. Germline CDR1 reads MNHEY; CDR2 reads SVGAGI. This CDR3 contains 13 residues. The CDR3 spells CTSGTGVESPLHF. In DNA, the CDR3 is TGTACCAGCGGGACAGGGGTTGAGTCACCCCTCCACTTT.

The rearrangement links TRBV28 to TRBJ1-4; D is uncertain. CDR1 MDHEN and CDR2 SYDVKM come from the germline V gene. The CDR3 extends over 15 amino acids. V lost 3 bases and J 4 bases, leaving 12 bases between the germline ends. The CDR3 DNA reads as TGTGCCAGCAGTTTCAAAATGGCTTTTAATGAAAAACTGTTTTTT. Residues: CASSFKMAFNEKLFF. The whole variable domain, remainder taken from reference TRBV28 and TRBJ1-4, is DVKVTQSSRYLVKRTGEKVFLECVQDMDHENMFWYRQDPGLGLRLIYFSYDVKMKEKGDIPEGYSVSREKKERFSLILESASTNQTSMYLCASSFKMAFNEKLFFGSGTQLSVL.